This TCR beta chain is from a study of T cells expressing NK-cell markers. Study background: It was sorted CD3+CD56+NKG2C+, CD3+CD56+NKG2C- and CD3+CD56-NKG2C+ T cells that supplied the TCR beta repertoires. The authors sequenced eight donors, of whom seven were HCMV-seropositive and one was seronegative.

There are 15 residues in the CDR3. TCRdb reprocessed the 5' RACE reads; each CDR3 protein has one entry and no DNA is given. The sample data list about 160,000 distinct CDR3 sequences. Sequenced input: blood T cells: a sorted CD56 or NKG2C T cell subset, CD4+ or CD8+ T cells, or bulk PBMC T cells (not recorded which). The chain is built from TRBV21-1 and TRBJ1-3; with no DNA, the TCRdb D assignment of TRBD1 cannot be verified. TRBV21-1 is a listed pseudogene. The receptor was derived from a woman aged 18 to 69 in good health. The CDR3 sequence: CASSKGRGSGNTIYF.